This is a list of T cell receptor beta chains from one sample in a study of cytomegalovirus exposure and HLA in healthy donors. Sequencing used immunoSEQ multiplex PCR; TCRdb keeps in-frame clones, though not all of them. The data hold under 250,000 clones, with approximately 81% observed a single time. The sequencing sample was made of PBMCs. Receptors originate from a woman in her sixties or seventies in good health and CMV-seropositive. CDR3s include the opening cysteine and the closing phenylalanine or tryptophan. Fields, in order: clone size, J gene, V gene, D gene, CDR3 protein, CDR3 DNA. D genes are given only for firm matches. Some rows mark clone size as missing; the rest say once, few, many or name a class of expanded clone.

clone size: .
J gene: TRBJ2-7
V gene: TRBV7-3
D gene: TRBD1
CDR3 protein: CASRQGASPWEEQYF
CDR3 DNA: TGTGCCAGCAGACAGGGGGCTTCCCCATGGGAGGAGCAGTACTTC

clone size: .
J gene: TRBJ1-1
V gene: TRBV6-1
D gene: TRBD1
CDR3 protein: CASSITGVYEAFF
CDR3 DNA: TGTGCCAGCAGTATAACAGGGGTTTATGAAGCTTTCTTT

clone size: .
J gene: TRBJ2-3
V gene: TRBV28
D gene: TRBD2
CDR3 protein: CASSLGDYLTDTQYF
CDR3 DNA: TGTGCCAGCAGTTTGGGGGACTACCTCACAGATACGCAGTATTTT

clone size: .
J gene: TRBJ1-2
V gene: TRBV4-2
D gene: TRBD1
CDR3 protein: CASSPPGQGYYGYTF
CDR3 DNA: TGTGCCAGCAGCCCCCCAGGACAGGGGTACTATGGCTACACCTTC

clone size: .
J gene: TRBJ2-7
V gene: TRBV29-1
D gene: .
CDR3 protein: CSVEGQGLHTEQYF
CDR3 DNA: TGCAGCGTTGAAGGTCAGGGTCTCCACACGGAGCAGTACTTC

clone size: .
J gene: TRBJ1-1
V gene: TRBV6-6
D gene: .
CDR3 protein: CASRPTGITVKAEAFF
CDR3 DNA: TGTGCCAGCAGACCAACAGGGATCACCGTGAAGGCTGAAGCTTTCTTT

clone size: .
J gene: TRBJ2-7
V gene: TRBV11-2
D gene: .
CDR3 protein: CASSLGVYEQYF
CDR3 DNA: TGTGCCAGCAGCTTAGGCGTTTACGAGCAGTACTTC

clone size: .
J gene: TRBJ1-3
V gene: TRBV19
D gene: TRBD1
CDR3 protein: CASRDRFTGNTIYF
CDR3 DNA: TGTGCCAGCAGGGACAGGTTCACTGGAAACACCATATATTTT

clone size: .
J gene: TRBJ2-3
V gene: TRBV2
D gene: TRBD2
CDR3 protein: CASRGTSGGTDTQYF
CDR3 DNA: TGTGCCAGCAGGGGGACTAGCGGGGGCACAGATACGCAGTATTTT

clone size: .
J gene: TRBJ2-7
V gene: TRBV11-1
D gene: TRBD2
CDR3 protein: CASSLFRGLAGHEQYF
CDR3 DNA: TGTGCCAGCAGCTTATTCCGAGGACTAGCGGGACACGAGCAGTACTTC

clone size: .
J gene: TRBJ2-7
V gene: TRBV7-9
D gene: .
CDR3 protein: CASSLASGSEQYF
CDR3 DNA: TGTGCCAGCAGCTTAGCGTCAGGGTCCGAGCAGTACTTC

clone size: .
J gene: TRBJ1-2
V gene: TRBV5-1
D gene: .
CDR3 protein: CASSLDLGTRDGYTF
CDR3 DNA: TGCGCCAGCAGCTTGGATCTAGGGACAAGGGATGGCTACACCTTC

clone size: .
J gene: TRBJ1-1
V gene: TRBV6-6
D gene: .
CDR3 protein: CASNALRNTEAFF
CDR3 DNA: TGTGCCAGCAATGCCCTTAGGAACACTGAAGCTTTCTTT

clone size: once
J gene: TRBJ1-2
V gene: TRBV5-4
D gene: TRBD1
CDR3 protein: CASSVIAGQARGYTF
CDR3 DNA: TGTGCCAGCAGCGTCATTGCGGGACAGGCGCGTGGCTACACCTTC

clone size: few
J gene: TRBJ2-6
V gene: TRBV7-3
D gene: .
CDR3 protein: CASSSYRVHSGANVLTF
CDR3 DNA: TGTGCCAGCAGCTCTTACAGGGTCCACTCTGGGGCCAACGTCCTGACTTTC

clone size: .
J gene: TRBJ2-1
V gene: TRBV6-5
D gene: TRBD1
CDR3 protein: CASSGWDRNNEQFF
CDR3 DNA: TGTGCCAGCAGTGGGTGGGACAGAAACAATGAGCAGTTCTTC

clone size: .
J gene: TRBJ1-5
V gene: TRBV28
D gene: TRBD1
CDR3 protein: CASSLRQGFQPQHF
CDR3 DNA: TGTGCCAGCAGTTTGCGACAGGGGTTTCAGCCCCAGCATTTT

clone size: .
J gene: TRBJ2-3
V gene: TRBV27
D gene: .
CDR3 protein: CASSREQGGVSDTQYF
CDR3 DNA: TGTGCCAGCAGTAGGGAACAGGGGGGGGTATCAGATACGCAGTATTTT

clone size: .
J gene: TRBJ2-2
V gene: TRBV7-3
D gene: TRBD2
CDR3 protein: CASSPSGRTTGELFF
CDR3 DNA: TGTGCCAGCAGTCCGAGCGGGAGGACCACCGGGGAGCTGTTTTTT

clone size: .
J gene: TRBJ2-7
V gene: TRBV27
D gene: .
CDR3 protein: CASSLSRGGHYEQYF
CDR3 DNA: TGTGCCAGCAGTTTATCAAGGGGTGGTCACTACGAGCAGTACTTC

clone size: .
J gene: TRBJ2-7
V gene: TRBV25-1
D gene: TRBD1
CDR3 protein: CASSVGTGGYHEQYF
CDR3 DNA: TGTGCCAGCAGTGTCGGGACAGGGGGGTACCACGAGCAGTACTTC

clone size: .
J gene: TRBJ2-2
V gene: TRBV23-1
D gene: TRBD2
CDR3 protein: CASSQSRNFSGRDTHTGELFF
CDR3 DNA: TGCGCCAGCAGTCAATCCAGAAACTTTAGCGGGAGGGATACACACACCGGGGAGCTGTTTTTT

clone size: .
J gene: TRBJ2-5
V gene: TRBV6-1
D gene: TRBD1
CDR3 protein: CASSEIGTGARETQYF
CDR3 DNA: TGTGCCAGCAGTGAAATTGGGACAGGGGCCCGGGAGACCCAGTACTTC

clone size: .
J gene: TRBJ2-2
V gene: TRBV27
D gene: .
CDR3 protein: CASGHLNTGELFF
CDR3 DNA: TGTGCCAGCGGGCACTTGAACACCGGGGAGCTGTTTTTT

clone size: .
J gene: TRBJ2-5
V gene: TRBV27
D gene: TRBD2
CDR3 protein: CASSPKPGTSGMETQYF
CDR3 DNA: TGTGCCAGCAGTCCCAAACCCGGGACTAGCGGGATGGAGACCCAGTACTTC

clone size: once
J gene: TRBJ2-1
V gene: TRBV19
D gene: .
CDR3 protein: CASSPIASSYNEQFF
CDR3 DNA: TGTGCCAGTAGTCCAATAGCGAGCTCCTACAATGAGCAGTTCTTC

clone size: .
J gene: TRBJ1-5
V gene: TRBV6-1
D gene: .
CDR3 protein: CATGRGSNQPQHF
CDR3 DNA: TGTGCCACCGGGCGGGGAAGCAATCAGCCCCAGCATTTT

clone size: .
J gene: TRBJ2-7
V gene: TRBV4-1
D gene: .
CDR3 protein: CASSQYPRGGYEQYF
CDR3 DNA: TGCGCCAGCAGCCAATATCCTAGGGGAGGCTACGAGCAGTACTTC

clone size: .
J gene: TRBJ2-2
V gene: TRBV7-3
D gene: TRBD1
CDR3 protein: CASSSRTGNTGELFF
CDR3 DNA: TGTGCCAGCAGCTCCAGGACAGGGAACACCGGGGAGCTGTTTTTT

clone size: .
J gene: TRBJ2-7
V gene: TRBV4-1
D gene: TRBD1
CDR3 protein: CASSHRQDRGLYEQYF
CDR3 DNA: TGCGCCAGCAGCCACCGACAGGACAGGGGGCTCTACGAGCAGTACTTC

clone size: once
J gene: TRBJ1-3
V gene: TRBV5-4
D gene: .
CDR3 protein: CASSSGRGGSGNTIYF
CDR3 DNA: TGTGCCAGCAGCTCCGGCCGGGGAGGCTCTGGAAACACCATATATTTT

clone size: .
J gene: TRBJ1-3
V gene: TRBV9
D gene: .
CDR3 protein: CASSVGSRGSGNTIYF
CDR3 DNA: TGTGCCAGCAGCGTCGGGTCTAGGGGTTCTGGAAACACCATATATTTT

clone size: .
J gene: TRBJ2-2
V gene: TRBV5-1
D gene: TRBD2
CDR3 protein: CASSGQREGTGELFF
CDR3 DNA: TGCGCCAGCAGTGGCCAGCGGGAGGGTACCGGGGAGCTGTTTTTT

clone size: once
J gene: TRBJ1-2
V gene: TRBV12-5
D gene: TRBD1
CDR3 protein: CASGLSTGVDYGYTF
CDR3 DNA: TGTGCTAGTGGTTTGTCTACAGGGGTCGACTATGGCTACACCTTC

clone size: .
J gene: TRBJ2-7
V gene: TRBV2
D gene: TRBD2
CDR3 protein: CASSDGLAGSYEQYF
CDR3 DNA: TGTGCCAGCAGTGACGGACTAGCGGGAAGCTACGAGCAGTACTTC

clone size: .
J gene: TRBJ2-7
V gene: TRBV5-4
D gene: TRBD1
CDR3 protein: CASSLQGAGYEQYF
CDR3 DNA: TGTGCCAGCAGCTTACAGGGGGCAGGGTACGAGCAGTACTTC

clone size: .
J gene: TRBJ2-5
V gene: TRBV4-1
D gene: .
CDR3 protein: CASSQVTGQETQYF
CDR3 DNA: TGCGCCAGCAGCCAAGTCACAGGGCAAGAGACCCAGTACTTC

clone size: once
J gene: TRBJ2-2
V gene: TRBV9
D gene: TRBD1
CDR3 protein: CASSVHQGANGELFF
CDR3 DNA: TGTGCCAGCAGCGTACATCAGGGGGCAAACGGGGAGCTGTTTTTT

clone size: .
J gene: TRBJ2-3
V gene: TRBV4-2
D gene: TRBD2
CDR3 protein: CASSPGTSGRWGSYADTQYF
CDR3 DNA: TGTGCCAGCAGCCCTGGGACTAGCGGGAGGTGGGGGTCTTACGCAGATACGCAGTATTTT

clone size: few
J gene: TRBJ2-7
V gene: TRBV5-1
D gene: TRBD1
CDR3 protein: CASSIGQGGYEQYF
CDR3 DNA: TGCGCCAGCAGCATCGGACAGGGAGGATACGAGCAGTACTTC

clone size: .
J gene: TRBJ1-1
V gene: TRBV5-1
D gene: .
CDR3 protein: CASSWITGKNTEAFF
CDR3 DNA: TGCGCCAGCAGCTGGATAACCGGGAAGAACACTGAAGCTTTCTTT

clone size: once
J gene: TRBJ1-2
V gene: TRBV19
D gene: .
CDR3 protein: CASSVQVNYGYTF
CDR3 DNA: TGTGCCAGTAGTGTACAGGTTAACTATGGCTACACCTTC

clone size: .
J gene: TRBJ2-7
V gene: TRBV5-4
D gene: .
CDR3 protein: CASSPDRGARYEQYF
CDR3 DNA: TGTGCCAGCAGCCCCGATCGGGGGGCCCGTTACGAGCAGTACTTC

clone size: .
J gene: TRBJ2-7
V gene: TRBV28
D gene: TRBD1
CDR3 protein: CASSLDRGLSYEQYF
CDR3 DNA: TGTGCCAGCAGTTTAGACAGGGGCCTTTCCTACGAGCAGTACTTC

clone size: .
J gene: TRBJ2-2
V gene: TRBV9
D gene: TRBD2
CDR3 protein: CASSPIAGGTGELFF
CDR3 DNA: TGTGCCAGCAGCCCCATCGCGGGAGGGACCGGGGAGCTGTTTTTT